This T cell receptor (beta chain) was sequenced in a study of T cells in Graves' hyperthyroidism and ophthalmopathy (dated by TCRdb to the late 2010s). With respect to the entire study: Peripheral blood samples were taken at the time of initial diagnosis, prior to any treatment. TCR V-J signatures able to tell the groups apart were searched for in a discovery cohort of approximately 95 patients, of whom about 40 had Graves' ophthalmopathy and around 57 had stable Graves' hyperthyroidism. The study also compared thyroid tissue and blood T-cell repertoires from about six Graves' hyperthyroidism patients. Following sampling, methimazole starting at 30 mg daily was given to hyperthyroidism patients, and high-dose intravenous methylprednisolone was given to ophthalmopathy patients. The roughly 91 discovery patients were randomly split 7:3 into training and test sets. Prospective prediction of ophthalmopathy was tested in an independent validation cohort consisting of 18 to 20 hyperthyroidism patients and 17 patients who later progressed to ophthalmopathy. The paper describes TCR Vbeta CDR3 sequencing of 140 or so peripheral blood samples, made up of about 41 ophthalmopathy patients, approximately 76 hyperthyroidism patients and 17 progressor patients. Study-wide findings and limitations: No statistical method was used to set the sample size in advance, and investigators knew the group allocation. A 13 V-J signature model separated ophthalmopathy from stable hyperthyroidism, with 87.88% sensitivity and roughly 81% specificity in cross-validation and 80%/75% in testing. Blood samples also contained most of the expanded thyroid clonotypes (frequency above 0.001), which suggests that blood repertoires may reflect thyroid immune responses. During validation, the model predicted progression to ophthalmopathy a median of approximately six months ahead of onset, with more than 60% sensitivity and 72.22% specificity.

The TCR beta CDR3 regions were amplified from the RNA transcripts. For the first round of RT-PCR on the TCR CDR3, the HTBI primer set was used together with the Qiagen OneStep RT-PCR kit. The libraries were constructed in a second round of multiplex PCR and then size-selected and purified. Libraries were sequenced paired-end with 100 bp reads on an Illumina HiSeq2000. As for the authors' bioinformatics: Raw data were processed with SOAPnuke, discarding reads with adapters, uncalled bases, mean Phred below 15, or no exact constant-primer or identifier match. High-quality paired reads were merged with COPE v1.2.5, and unique nucleotide sequences were defined as clonotypes. MiTCR v1.1 was used to align clonotypes to the IMGT TRBV, TRBD and TRBJ reference segments. Only V-J combinations with frequency above 0.0001, covering roughly 99% of repertoires, were analysed. The TCS score was defined as the ratio of F50 (clonal expansion) to E x V (chaos), calculated using BLOSUM62-based TCRdist between CDR3 peptides within each V-J. Welch's t-statistics and random forest reduced roughly 500 V-J features to 10 to 15, which were used in a naive Bayes classifier (R e1071). Through fastp at Q25 and MiXCR, TCRdb rebuilt clones from the public reads, retaining in-frame beta chains. Merged by CDR3 protein, the rows form single entries marked with the most common genes and DNA. TCRdb assigned the V and J calls; the authors' analysis was not used. For this sample there are about 350,000 distinct CDR3 sequences; around 13% appear just once. About a third of the sample lies in the top ten.

Moderately to severely active disease, a Clinical Activity Score of at least 3, a NOSPECS grade of at least 4, and a duration under 3 months were present in ophthalmopathy patients. The study excluded patients with uncontrolled infections, other autoimmune diseases, pregnancy or lactation. Diagnoses were based on clinical symptoms, serum thyroxine and TRAb, thyroid ultrasound and orbital computed tomography. Ficoll-Paque density gradient centrifugation was used to isolate PBMCs from around 10 ml of fresh peripheral blood. Trizol reagent was used to extract total RNA, and RNA quality was then checked on an Agilent 2100 Bioanalyzer. This clonotype was detected many times. There is no known antigen for this receptor. Base-call qualities are not available, and no considerably larger clone is one nucleotide away. The cysteine opens and the phenylalanine closes a CDR3 of 13 amino acids. Just the 39-base CDR3 DNA is kept, in frame starting at base 1. V trim: 5 bases; J trim: 5 bases; unmatched bases: 3. According to the germline V gene, CDR1 reads SNHLY and CDR2 reads FYNNEI.

The clonotype comes from a woman between 35 and 50 years old with Graves' ophthalmopathy. The chain employs TRBV2 and TRBJ1-1; 9 bases in between match TRBD1. Sequences were obtained from blood. The nucleotide sequence reads TGTGCCAGCAGTACAGGGGGCCTTACTGAAGCTTTCTTT. Translated, this gives CASSTGGLTEAFF.